Described below is a single T cell receptor beta chain sequence and its context. The antigen is unknown. One base away lies a much larger clone, so this may be a sequencing read error. The sample is drawn from a study of T cell repertoires in aging, cancer and after chemotherapy. Study in general: The full dataset contained around 10 million TCR reads. General study results and limits: In healthy donors, age-related TCR diversity loss mainly reflected lost richness.

The germline V gene has CDR1 MNHEY and CDR2 SVGAGI. There are 15 residues in the CDR3. The trim removed 4 bases at V and 5 bases at J, leaving 5 bases unmatched. TCR beta rearrangements were amplified from peripheral blood genomic DNA. Multiplex touch-down PCR with TRB-A/B primers amplified rearranged V-D-J TRB sequences. MiXCR, applied by TCRdb to the multiplex PCR reads, yields one record per CDR3 protein. In the table there are about 2,500 distinct CDR3 sequences, 49% of which are singletons. The chain employs TRBV6-5 and TRBJ2-5; TRBD2 matches 12 bases. Material: blood. The TCR sequence derives from a human donor with a blood cancer. The CDR3 sequence: CASSSTSGSSETQYF. The DNA for the CDR3 is TGTGCCAGCAGTTCGACTAGCGGGAGTAGTGAGACCCAGTACTTC.